Below, one TCR beta chain is given with its context. Its antigen is currently unknown. An end of the junction does not agree with germline; a read error may underlie this. There are 15 residues in the CDR3. CDR1 is SGHAT and CDR2 is FQNNGV in the germline V gene. Using immunoSEQ multiplex PCR, the repertoire was profiled, and TCRdb retains in-frame clones only, with some absent. Found here are 75,000 to 95,000 clones, roughly nine tenths of them singletons; the top ten hold about 2.8%. This sample stems from a study of T cell responses to AZD1222 COVID-19 vaccine. Study results and caveats: Spike-wide coverage was observed for vaccine-associated CD4 TCRs, with dominant responses at 160-218 and 743-854. Most donors were white British, females outnumbered males, and clonal diversity was possibly underestimated. Increased Spike-specific TCR breadth and depth were observed after two AZD1222 doses.

The chain is built from TRBV11-2 and TRBJ1-6; no firm D call. The sequence was obtained from an adult in good health. The sequencing here drew on peripheral blood, taken on day 0 of MenACWY control vaccination. The CDR3 nucleotides are TGTGCCAGCAGTTTAGAGCACGGCAATAATTCACCCCTCCACTTT. Translation gives CASSLEHGNNSPLHF.